These 22 T cell receptor beta chains were all obtained from the same sample, sequenced in a study of blood T cell repertoires in COVID-19. Repertoires were generated with immunoSEQ multiplex PCR, while TCRdb's copy carries only in-frame clones and drops some. The sample has 200,000 to 300,000 clones, 70% to 80% seen once. The sample taken for sequencing was peripheral blood. The receptors here all came from a woman at least 80 years old with acute or convalescent COVID-19.

The V and J genes are TRBV5-1 and TRBJ1-1; D remains unclear. The CDR3 has 14 residues. V was cut by 2 bases and J by 5 bases, with 13 bases left in between. Germline CDR1 SGHRS, CDR2 YFSETQ. The DNA for the CDR3 is TGCGCCAGCAGCTTCTCTCCAGGCGATACTGAAGCTTTCTTT. Its translation: CASSFSPGDTEAFF.

The chain is built from TRBV7-2 and TRBJ1-6; D may be TRBD1 (6 bases). Per the germline V gene, CDR1 is SGHTA and CDR2 is FQGNSA. This CDR3 spans 15 amino acids. Between the trimmed V and J ends, which lost 1 base and 3 bases, there was a span of 7 bases. CDR3: CASSLEQGYNSPLHF. The CDR3 region has the DNA TGTGCCAGCAGCTTAGAACAGGGCTATAATTCACCCCTCCACTTT.

This clone was seen just once. The V and J genes are TRBV4-1 and TRBJ2-3, with 7 bases that match TRBD2. The CDR3 covers 14 residues. V lost 3 bases and J lost 4; bases outside the gene matches: 4. The germline gives CDR1 MGHRA, CDR2 YSYEKL. The CDR3 DNA reads as TGCGCCAGCAGCCAGGCACTAGCGTCAGATACGCAGTATTTT. The encoded protein is CASSQALASDTQYF.

The chain employs TRBV27 and TRBJ2-3, with D possibly TRBD1 on 6 matching bases. From germline, CDR1 is MNHEY and CDR2 SMNVEV (reference sequence). CDR3 length: 15 amino acids. Between the trimmed V and J ends, which lost 6 bases and 1 base, there was a span of 14 bases. The CDR3 protein is CASSLGPGGTDTQYF. The CDR3 nucleotides read TGTGCCAGCAGCTTGGGCCCAGGGGGCACAGATACGCAGTATTTT.

This chain links TRBV30 with TRBJ1-6, with 9 bases aligning to TRBD1. This CDR3 comprises 15 residues. V shed 4 bases and J 8 bases; nucleotides not matched to a gene: 9. CDR1 GTSNPN and CDR2 SVGIG come from the germline V gene (reference sequence). The CDR3 here is CAWTQTGGSYSPLHF. For the CDR3, the DNA is TGTGCCTGGACGCAAACAGGGGGCAGTTATTCACCCCTCCACTTT.

This chain connects TRBV5-1 to TRBJ1-2; TRBD1 aligns across 7 bases. The CDR3 covers 14 residues. Trimming removed 4 bases from V and 2 bases from J; junction bases left unmatched: 5. The germline CDR1 and CDR2 sequences are SGHRS and YFSETQ. The chain's CDR3 is CASSPQGQNYGYTF. The CDR3, as DNA: TGCGCCAGCAGCCCACAGGGGCAGAACTATGGCTACACCTTC.

V gene TRBV2 combines with J gene TRBJ1-4; no clear D gene. Germline CDR1 SNHLY, CDR2 FYNNEI. This CDR3 has 12 residues. V lost 7 bases and J 5 bases, leaving 8 bases between the germline ends. The CDR3 region is CASTRENEKLFF. The DNA of the CDR3 is TGTGCCAGCACCCGAGAAAATGAAAAACTGTTTTTT. Together with reference TRBV2 and TRBJ1-4, the CDR3 gives the full variable domain: EPEVTQTPSHQVTQMGQEVILRCVPISNHLYFYWYRQILGQKVEFLVSFYNNEISEKSEIFDDQFSVERPDGSNFTLKIRSTKLEDSAMYFCASTRENEKLFFGSGTQLSVL.

About this clone itself: The junction shows a germline mismatch at one end, possibly a read error. This chain links TRBV2 with TRBJ2-7; tentatively, D is TRBD2 (5 bases). CDR3 size: 14 residues. Germline V CDR1 and CDR2: SNHLY, FYNNEI. As DNA, the CDR3 is TGTGCCAGCAGTTCAGCAGGACTCATCAACGAACAGTACTTC. It is translated as CASSSAGLINEQYF.

The rearrangement joins TRBV5-1 to TRBJ2-5, with 10 bases lining up with TRBD2. From germline, CDR1 is SGHRS and CDR2 YFSETQ. Losses at the gene ends were 3 bases for V and 5 bases for J; bases not matched to a gene: 4. This CDR3 has 14 residues. CDR3 amino acids: CASSYSGGVETQYF. The CDR3 nucleotides are TGCGCCAGCAGCTACAGCGGGGGGGTTGAGACCCAGTACTTC.

The V call is TRBV4-1, the J call TRBJ2-1; D gene ambiguous. This CDR3 region has 15 residues. Germline loops: CDR1 MGHRA, CDR2 YSYEKL. Trimming cost V 0 bases and J 7 bases, with 13 bases left between them. The CDR3 reads CASSQDGQGLNEQFF. The CDR3 bases are TGCGCCAGCAGCCAAGATGGGCAAGGCTTGAATGAGCAGTTCTTC.

The chain is built from TRBV7-9 and TRBJ1-1; TRBD1 is a possible D gene (6 bases). Per the germline V gene, CDR1 is SEHNR and CDR2 is FQNEAQ (reference sequence). V gave up 5 bases and J gave up 0 bases, with 13 bases separating them. This CDR3 spans 15 amino acids. CDR3 sequence reads: CASSPRTAVNTEAFF. The CDR3, as DNA: TGTGCCAGCAGCCCCAGGACAGCGGTGAACACTGAAGCTTTCTTT.

This clone has more than one count but fewer than ten. The chain combines TRBV27 with TRBJ2-4; 8 bases map to TRBD2. This CDR3 is 15 amino acids long. CDR1 MNHEY and CDR2 SMNVEV come from the germline V gene (reference sequence). With V trimmed by 6 bases and J by 6 bases, 10 bases remained unmatched. The CDR3 DNA sequence: TGTGCCAGCAGCCCCCTGGGACTAGGAAGAAACATTCAGTACTTC. Protein: CASSPLGLGRNIQYF.

V usage is TRBV6-2 or TRBV6-3 and J usage is TRBJ1-5, with TRBD1 identical over 8 bases. Trimming cost V 4 bases and J 0 bases; bases outside gene matches: 5. Germline assignment: CDR1 MNHEY and CDR2 SVGEGT. This CDR3 is built from 16 residues. CDR3 coding DNA: TGTGCCAGCAGTTCAAGACAGGGGATTAGCAATCAGCCCCAGCATTTT. This sequence encodes CASSSRQGISNQPQHF.

The chain has TRBV29-1 and TRBJ2-3, with D possibly matching TRBD2 (5 bases). CDR1 is SQVTM and CDR2 is ANQGSEA in the germline V gene. The CDR3 sequence is 14 residues long. V was shortened by 7 bases and J by 2 bases, with 16 bases between the two germline ends. This CDR3 is CSAADGEPTDTQYF. The CDR3 DNA sequence: TGCAGCGCCGCCGACGGGGAACCCACAGATACGCAGTATTTT.

The V and J genes are TRBV3-1 (or the pseudogene TRBV3-2) and TRBJ1-4; D is undetermined. The CDR3 length is 12 residues. Germline values: CDR1 LGHDT, CDR2 YNNKEL (reference sequence). Trimming stripped 1 base from V and 8 bases from J, with 5 bases between. Written as DNA, the CDR3 is TGTGCCAGCAGCCAAGTCCAGGAAAAACTGTTTTTT. This gives the protein CASSQVQEKLFF.

This clone was counted a single time. CDR3 residues: CASSYQNRGYGYTF. The CDR3 DNA reads as TGTGCCAGCAGTTACCAAAACAGGGGCTATGGCTACACCTTC. J is TRBJ1-2 and V is TRBV6-5; 7 positions agree with TRBD1. Germline-derived CDR1 and CDR2 are MNHEY and SVGAGI. J gave up 4 bases and V 2 bases, and 4 bases lay outside the gene matches. The CDR3 is 14 residues long.

The rearrangement joins TRBV19 to TRBJ1-3; 9 nucleotides match TRBD1. V trimming: 6 bases; J trimming: 0 bases; junction bases outside the gene matches: 12. The CDR3 runs to 18 residues. Germline CDR1 and CDR2: LNHDA and SQIVND (reference sequence). The CDR3 loop is CASSFTGGRPLSGNTIYF. The CDR3, as DNA: TGTGCCAGTAGCTTTACAGGGGGCCGACCCCTCTCTGGAAACACCATATATTTT.

This clone appeared a single time. The chain couples TRBV29-1 to TRBJ1-2, with 11 bases matching TRBD1. CDR1 is SQVTM, CDR2 ANQGSEA, per germline. V dropped 7 bases and J dropped 3; count of bases not matched to a gene: 7. The CDR3 has 14 residues. CDR3 in DNA: TGCAGCGCCCCGGGACAGGGGGATCACTATGGCTACACCTTC. It encodes CSAPGQGDHYGYTF.

This clone was counted a single time. The chain carries TRBV7-9 and TRBJ1-4; D gene uncertain. The CDR3 totals 15 residues. CDR1 is SEHNR, CDR2 FQNEAQ, per germline (reference sequence). Trimming took 5 bases from V and 0 from J, leaving 10 bases between them. The CDR3 region is CASSANFATNEKLFF. CDR3 sequence (DNA): TGTGCCAGCAGCGCTAATTTTGCAACTAATGAAAAACTGTTTTTT.

This chain uses TRBV4-1 with TRBJ2-5; D is unresolved. From germline, CDR1 is MGHRA and CDR2 YSYEKL. V gave up 2 bases and J gave up 5 bases, with 6 bases separating them. This CDR3 comprises 12 residues. The CDR3 loop is CASSQPAETQYF. The CDR3 DNA is TGCGCCAGCAGCCAACCAGCGGAGACCCAGTACTTC.

This chain joins TRBV5-4 and TRBJ2-6; 10 nucleotides align to TRBD2. Per germline, CDR1 SGHNT and CDR2 YYREEE (reference sequence). V trimming: 2 bases; J trimming: 2 bases; junction bases outside the gene matches: 7. The CDR3 is made up of 18 amino acids. Here the CDR3 reads CASSLAGGRRAGANVLTF. CDR3 DNA: TGTGCCAGCAGCTTAGCGGGGGGGCGGAGAGCTGGGGCCAACGTCCTGACTTTC.

V usage is TRBV7-6 and J usage is TRBJ1-3; unclear D gene. Per germline, CDR1 SGHVS and CDR2 FNYEAQ. This CDR3 is built from 15 residues. V lost 0 bases to trimming and J lost 2 bases, with 8 bases between them. This CDR3 is CASSLAVAAGNTIYF. The CDR3 DNA is TGTGCCAGCAGCTTAGCTGTGGCTGCTGGAAACACCATATATTTT.